The rows below give T cell receptor beta chains drawn from one sample of a study of cytomegalovirus exposure and HLA in healthy donors. Using immunoSEQ multiplex PCR, the repertoire was profiled, and TCRdb retains in-frame clones only, with some absent. This repertoire shows about 110,000 clones, more than 70% found once; its top ten account for roughly 8%. Sequences were obtained from PBMCs. The source of these receptors is a man aged 25 to 45 in good health and CMV-seronegative. Both conserved end residues are part of each CDR3. Fields, in order: D gene, clone size, J gene, V gene, CDR3 DNA, CDR3 protein. A D gene is named only where the DNA matches it firmly. A clone size is listed for some rows: how often the clone was seen (once, few, many), or a class if it is expanded.

d_call: TRBD2; clone_size: .; j_call: TRBJ2-7; v_call: TRBV10-2; cdr3_nt: TGCGCCAGCAGTGATAGGTCCGGGACTAGCTCGACCGGCCGCGCCTACGAGCAGTACTTC; cdr3_aa: CASSDRSGTSSTGRAYEQYF
d_call: .; clone_size: .; j_call: TRBJ2-2; v_call: TRBV4-1; cdr3_nt: TGCGCCAGCAGCCAAGGAGACATTCTGAACACCGGGGAGCTGTTTTTT; cdr3_aa: CASSQGDILNTGELFF
d_call: TRBD1; clone_size: .; j_call: TRBJ1-2; v_call: TRBV7-2; cdr3_nt: TGTGCCAGCAGCCTTGACAGGGCCCTAAACTATGGCTACACCTTC; cdr3_aa: CASSLDRALNYGYTF
d_call: .; clone_size: .; j_call: TRBJ2-7; v_call: TRBV30; cdr3_nt: TGTGCCTATTACCGACAGGGAGGAGCCTACGAGCAGTACTTC; cdr3_aa: CAYYRQGGAYEQYF
d_call: .; clone_size: .; j_call: TRBJ1-4; v_call: TRBV28; cdr3_nt: TGTGCCAGCGAATCCCCGGCGGGGACTAATGAAAAACTGTTTTTT; cdr3_aa: CASESPAGTNEKLFF
d_call: TRBD1; clone_size: .; j_call: TRBJ2-7; v_call: TRBV5-1; cdr3_nt: TGCGCCAGCAGCGCGGACAGGGACTGGGTCGAGCAGTACTTC; cdr3_aa: CASSADRDWVEQYF
d_call: TRBD2; clone_size: .; j_call: TRBJ2-5; v_call: TRBV5-1; cdr3_nt: TGCGCCAGCAGCTTGGTAAGGGCTAGCGGGACCGAGACCCAGTACTTC; cdr3_aa: CASSLVRASGTETQYF
d_call: TRBD1; clone_size: .; j_call: TRBJ1-2; v_call: TRBV28; cdr3_nt: TGTGCCAGCTCAGGGGGTCCTGGCTACACCTTC; cdr3_aa: CASSGGPGYTF
d_call: .; clone_size: once; j_call: TRBJ1-4; v_call: TRBV2; cdr3_nt: TGTGCCAGCAGTACGCCAGGGGTTGAAAAACTGTTTTTT; cdr3_aa: CASSTPGVEKLFF
d_call: .; clone_size: .; j_call: TRBJ2-6; v_call: TRBV28; cdr3_nt: TGTGCCAGCAGTTTGTCGTTCGGGGATCCCTCTGGGGCCAACGTCCTGACTTTC; cdr3_aa: CASSLSFGDPSGANVLTF
d_call: .; clone_size: .; j_call: TRBJ1-2; v_call: TRBV28; cdr3_nt: TGTGCCATCCATCCGGGACTGGAGGCGTATGGCTACACCTTC; cdr3_aa: CAIHPGLEAYGYTF
d_call: .; clone_size: .; j_call: TRBJ1-1; v_call: TRBV7-9; cdr3_nt: TGTGCCAGCAGCTTAGGTCAGGGCAACACTGAAGCTTTCTTT; cdr3_aa: CASSLGQGNTEAFF
d_call: .; clone_size: .; j_call: TRBJ1-6; v_call: TRBV5-4; cdr3_nt: TGTGCCAGCAGCTGGGACATCTCCTATAATTCACCCCTCCACTTT; cdr3_aa: CASSWDISYNSPLHF
d_call: .; clone_size: .; j_call: TRBJ2-2; v_call: TRBV9; cdr3_nt: TGTGCCAGCAGCGTAGTTGTAGCGGAAAACACCGGGGAGCTGTTTTTT; cdr3_aa: CASSVVVAENTGELFF
d_call: TRBD1; clone_size: few; j_call: TRBJ2-5; v_call: TRBV9; cdr3_nt: TGTGCCAGCAGCCTAGGGACAGGACGAGAGACCCAGTACTTC; cdr3_aa: CASSLGTGRETQYF
d_call: .; clone_size: .; j_call: TRBJ1-3; v_call: TRBV6-1; cdr3_nt: TGTGCCAGCAGGGGTTGGCGGCAGGGCGAAAACACCATATATTTT; cdr3_aa: CASRGWRQGENTIYF
d_call: .; clone_size: .; j_call: TRBJ1-2; v_call: TRBV27; cdr3_nt: TGTGCCTGCAGCGGCAGCCGCGGGAACTATGGCTACACCTTC; cdr3_aa: CACSGSRGNYGYTF
d_call: .; clone_size: .; j_call: TRBJ1-5; v_call: TRBV10-3; cdr3_nt: TGTGCCATCAGTGAATCAGCGACGGAATCTAATCAGCCCCAGCATTTT; cdr3_aa: CAISESATESNQPQHF
d_call: .; clone_size: .; j_call: TRBJ2-5; v_call: TRBV19; cdr3_nt: TGTGCCAGTAGTATGACTCGTTCCCTGGGAGAGACCCAGTACTTC; cdr3_aa: CASSMTRSLGETQYF
d_call: .; clone_size: few; j_call: TRBJ2-5; v_call: TRBV4-1; cdr3_nt: TGCGCCAGCGGGGGGGAGACCCAGTACTTC; cdr3_aa: CASGGETQYF
d_call: TRBD1; clone_size: .; j_call: TRBJ1-6; v_call: TRBV5-6; cdr3_nt: TGTGCCAGCAGCTTCAGGGGGAAACCCCTCCACTTT; cdr3_aa: CASSFRGKPLHF
d_call: .; clone_size: .; j_call: TRBJ2-1; v_call: TRBV4-2; cdr3_nt: TGTGCCAGCAGCCAAGATTTCGGGACTTACAATGAGCAGTTCTTC; cdr3_aa: CASSQDFGTYNEQFF
d_call: .; clone_size: .; j_call: TRBJ1-3; v_call: TRBV9; cdr3_nt: TGTGCCAGCAGCCCACAGGTTACCTCTGGAAACACCATATATTTT; cdr3_aa: CASSPQVTSGNTIYF
d_call: TRBD2; clone_size: .; j_call: TRBJ2-5; v_call: TRBV2; cdr3_nt: TGTGCCAGCAGTCCAGGACTAGGCATGGAGACCCAGTACTTC; cdr3_aa: CASSPGLGMETQYF
d_call: .; clone_size: once; j_call: TRBJ2-3; v_call: TRBV28; cdr3_nt: TGTGCCAGCAGTCCAGAGACGGGGGATACGCAGTATTTT; cdr3_aa: CASSPETGDTQYF
d_call: .; clone_size: few; j_call: TRBJ1-2; v_call: TRBV5-8; cdr3_nt: TGTGCCAGCAGCCCCGGGGGAGGGGGCTATGGCTACACCTTC; cdr3_aa: CASSPGGGGYGYTF
d_call: TRBD2; clone_size: .; j_call: TRBJ2-1; v_call: TRBV6-6; cdr3_nt: TGTGCCAGCAGCCGCCCCGGGACTAGCGGGATGAATGAGCAGTTCTTC; cdr3_aa: CASSRPGTSGMNEQFF
d_call: .; clone_size: few; j_call: TRBJ1-2; v_call: TRBV14; cdr3_nt: TGTGCCAGCAGCCAAGATGGCGGAAGGGGCTACACCTTC; cdr3_aa: CASSQDGGRGYTF
d_call: TRBD1; clone_size: few; j_call: TRBJ2-7; v_call: TRBV5-1; cdr3_nt: TGCGCCAGCAGCACTGGACAGGGGCCCTACGAGCAGTACTTC; cdr3_aa: CASSTGQGPYEQYF
d_call: .; clone_size: once; j_call: TRBJ2-7; v_call: TRBV5-1; cdr3_nt: TGCGCCAGCAGGGTCAGCTCGGGCTACGAGCAGTACTTC; cdr3_aa: CASRVSSGYEQYF
d_call: .; clone_size: .; j_call: TRBJ2-5; v_call: TRBV6-5; cdr3_nt: TGTGCCAGCAGTTACTCTGACGACACGGCCCGAGAGACCCAGTACTTC; cdr3_aa: CASSYSDDTARETQYF
d_call: TRBD2; clone_size: .; j_call: TRBJ2-2; v_call: TRBV5-1; cdr3_nt: TGCGCCAGCAGCCCCACTAGCGGGGGGCCCGGGGGAGCCGGGGAGCTGTTTTTT; cdr3_aa: CASSPTSGGPGGAGELFF
d_call: .; clone_size: .; j_call: TRBJ2-5; v_call: TRBV5-4; cdr3_nt: TGTGCCAGCAGTCCAGGACTGGGAGAGACCCAGTACTTC; cdr3_aa: CASSPGLGETQYF
d_call: TRBD2; clone_size: .; j_call: TRBJ2-2; v_call: TRBV5-1; cdr3_nt: TGCGCCAGCACGCCGGGAGGGGCTAACACCGGGGAGCTGTTTTTT; cdr3_aa: CASTPGGANTGELFF
d_call: .; clone_size: .; j_call: TRBJ2-7; v_call: TRBV28; cdr3_nt: TGTGCCAGCAGCTCAGGGCGAGTCGGAGCCTACGAGCAGTACTTC; cdr3_aa: CASSSGRVGAYEQYF
d_call: .; clone_size: .; j_call: TRBJ1-1; v_call: TRBV28; cdr3_nt: TGTGCCAGCAGTTTAGGCTTTCTGAACACTGAAGCTTTCTTT; cdr3_aa: CASSLGFLNTEAFF
d_call: .; clone_size: .; j_call: TRBJ2-3; v_call: TRBV5-1; cdr3_nt: TGCGCCAGCAGCTTGGAACAGAAAACCGCAGATACGCAGTATTTT; cdr3_aa: CASSLEQKTADTQYF
d_call: TRBD1; clone_size: .; j_call: TRBJ1-3; v_call: TRBV19; cdr3_nt: TGTGCCAGTAGTATACGGCCGGCTGACAGGGGGCTTGGAAACACCATATATTTT; cdr3_aa: CASSIRPADRGLGNTIYF
d_call: TRBD1; clone_size: .; j_call: TRBJ1-6; v_call: TRBV27; cdr3_nt: TGTGCCAGCAGTTTACGAGTCCGGATGGGACAGGGGACGGGAAATTCACCCCTCCACTTT; cdr3_aa: CASSLRVRMGQGTGNSPLHF
d_call: TRBD1; clone_size: .; j_call: TRBJ1-4; v_call: TRBV6-1; cdr3_nt: TGTGCCAGCAGAAAACAGGGGGATCATAATGAAAAACTGTTTTTT; cdr3_aa: CASRKQGDHNEKLFF
d_call: .; clone_size: .; j_call: TRBJ2-3; v_call: TRBV7-2; cdr3_nt: TGTGCCAGCAGCCCCCAGTTTTCAGATACGCAGTATTTT; cdr3_aa: CASSPQFSDTQYF
d_call: .; clone_size: few; j_call: TRBJ1-4; v_call: TRBV5-8; cdr3_nt: TGTGCCAGCAGCCTCCGACAAGAAAATGAAAAACTGTTTTTT; cdr3_aa: CASSLRQENEKLFF
d_call: TRBD1; clone_size: .; j_call: TRBJ2-2; v_call: TRBV29-1; cdr3_nt: TGCAGCGTAGAGGGACAGGGGGTCTCCGGGGAGCTGTTTTTT; cdr3_aa: CSVEGQGVSGELFF
d_call: .; clone_size: once; j_call: TRBJ2-1; v_call: TRBV6-5; cdr3_nt: TGTGCCAGCAGCCGGGGACTGGCGAATGAGCAGTTCTTC; cdr3_aa: CASSRGLANEQFF
d_call: TRBD2; clone_size: .; j_call: TRBJ2-3; v_call: TRBV6-6; cdr3_nt: TGTGCCAGCAGTTACCGCGGGGGGGCTGATACGCAGTATTTT; cdr3_aa: CASSYRGGADTQYF
d_call: .; clone_size: .; j_call: TRBJ1-2; v_call: TRBV10-3; cdr3_nt: TGTGCCATTGGCGGGACCGACTTTAATGGCTACACCTTC; cdr3_aa: CAIGGTDFNGYTF
d_call: .; clone_size: .; j_call: TRBJ1-4; v_call: TRBV15; cdr3_nt: TGTGCCAAAAGCAGAGACGGGACACGGAATGAAAAACTGTTTTTT; cdr3_aa: CAKSRDGTRNEKLFF
d_call: TRBD2; clone_size: .; j_call: TRBJ2-7; v_call: TRBV30; cdr3_nt: TGTGCCTGGGCGGGAGGGGGGATTTACGAGCAGTACTTC; cdr3_aa: CAWAGGGIYEQYF
d_call: TRBD2; clone_size: .; j_call: TRBJ2-1; v_call: TRBV4-2; cdr3_nt: TGTGCCAGCAGCCAAGAGTCGCGGGGGGGCTACAATGAGCAGTTCTTC; cdr3_aa: CASSQESRGGYNEQFF
d_call: .; clone_size: few; j_call: TRBJ1-1; v_call: TRBV29-1; cdr3_nt: TGCAGCGTCATCCAGGGGTTCGCTGAAGCTTTCTTT; cdr3_aa: CSVIQGFAEAFF
d_call: TRBD1; clone_size: .; j_call: TRBJ2-7; v_call: TRBV27; cdr3_nt: TGTGCCAGCACTAGCCCCCTACAGGGGGCTCGGCGGGAGCAGTACTTC; cdr3_aa: CASTSPLQGARREQYF
d_call: .; clone_size: .; j_call: TRBJ1-2; v_call: TRBV5-1; cdr3_nt: TGCGCCTCGACTGGCGGCTATGGCTACACCTTC; cdr3_aa: CASTGGYGYTF